A selection of T cell receptor beta chains follows, all from one sample in a study of CD8+ T cells in alopecia areata. This table comes from immunoSEQ multiplex PCR, and its TCRdb copy is limited to in-frame clones, with some not included. Among 50,000 to 80,000 clones listed, about 40% were seen once. The sequenced sample consisted of NKG2D-low CD8+ T cells sorted from blood. All receptors derive from a human donor with alopecia areata. CDR3s include the opening cysteine and the closing phenylalanine or tryptophan. D genes are given only for firm matches. Not every row has a clone size; where given, it reads once, few, many or a size class.

V gene	clone size	J gene	D gene	CDR3 DNA	CDR3 protein
TRBV4-3	NA	TRBJ2-1	NA	TGCGCCAGCAGCCGGGACTACAATGAGCAGTTCTTC	CASSRDYNEQFF
TRBV29-1	few	TRBJ2-1	TRBD2	TGCAGCGTAGCAAGCGGGAGTCGCCTATACAATGAGCAGTTCTTC	CSVASGSRLYNEQFF
TRBV30	once	TRBJ1-2	NA	TGTGCCTGGAGACAGGGAGCCTCTAACTATGGCTACACCTTC	CAWRQGASNYGYTF
TRBV5-4	NA	TRBJ1-2	TRBD1	TGTGCCAGCAGCGGGAATGCAGGGGGCAGATATGGCTACACCTTC	CASSGNAGGRYGYTF
TRBV7-8	few	TRBJ2-3	NA	TGTGCCAGCAGCTTAGCGGTTCCCACAGATACGCAGTATTTT	CASSLAVPTDTQYF
TRBV2	few	TRBJ1-4	NA	TGTGCCAGCAGGGAGTGGTCCTCATCACTGTTTTTT	CASREWSSSLFF
TRBV5-6	few	TRBJ2-7	NA	TGTGCCAGCACCGGCGGACGGGGATACGAGCAGTACTTC	CASTGGRGYEQYF
TRBV9	NA	TRBJ2-2	TRBD1	TGTGCCAGCCAAACAGGGGGCGCTACCGCCGGGGAGCTGTTTTTT	CASQTGGATAGELFF
TRBV13	NA	TRBJ2-1	TRBD2	TGTGCCAGCAGCTTCAGCCGTAGACTAGCGGGGTACAATGAGCAGTTCTTC	CASSFSRRLAGYNEQFF
TRBV4-2	NA	TRBJ2-5	NA	TGTGCCAGCAGCCAAGAATATTCGGCCACAAAAGAGACCCAGTACTTC	CASSQEYSATKETQYF
TRBV27	NA	TRBJ2-7	NA	TGTGCCAGCAGTTCCCCTGAGGGCAGAGGCTCCTACGAGCAGTACTTC	CASSSPEGRGSYEQYF
TRBV7-8	few	TRBJ2-3	NA	TGTGCCAGCAGCTCGGAAACAGGCCCGCTAAAATTCACAGATACGCAGTATTTT	CASSSETGPLKFTDTQYF
TRBV20-1	NA	TRBJ2-1	TRBD1	TGCAGTGCTTCAGGGGGCGATGAGCAGTTCTTC	CSASGGDEQFF
TRBV7-9	NA	TRBJ2-4	NA	TGTGCCAGCAGCTTTGGGAAAAACATTCAGTACTTC	CASSFGKNIQYF
TRBV29-1	NA	TRBJ1-2	NA	TGCAGCGTTGTGAGGGGCAACTATGGCTACACCTTC	CSVVRGNYGYTF
TRBV5-6	NA	TRBJ2-3	NA	TGTGCCAGCAGCCCGGGTGTTAATACGCAGTATTTT	CASSPGVNTQYF
TRBV4-1	NA	TRBJ2-1	TRBD2	TGCGCCAGCAGCCAAGAACTAGCGGGAGCATGGAATGAGCAGTTCTTC	CASSQELAGAWNEQFF
TRBV28	NA	TRBJ1-1	NA	TGTGCTATTCGGGAGATCAACACTGAAGCTTTCTTT	CAIREINTEAFF
TRBV13	NA	TRBJ2-7	NA	TGTGCCAGCAGCTTAAGTGCACTCTCCTACGAGCAGTACTTC	CASSLSALSYEQYF
TRBV7-2	NA	TRBJ2-7	NA	TGTGCCAGCAGCTCCGGAGGATGGGAGTTAGGCTTATACGAGCAGTACTTC	CASSSGGWELGLYEQYF
TRBV18	NA	TRBJ2-7	NA	TGTGCCAGCTCACCGGACGGCACCTACGAGCAGTACTTC	CASSPDGTYEQYF
TRBV29-1	NA	TRBJ2-1	NA	TGCAGCGTCCTACTACCCGCCCGAAGCCATGAGCAGTTCTTC	CSVLLPARSHEQFF
TRBV13	few	TRBJ2-6	NA	TGTGCCAGCAGCTTAGGTTCCGGGGCTGGGGCCAACGTCCTGACTTTC	CASSLGSGAGANVLTF
TRBV7-2	NA	TRBJ2-5	TRBD1	TGTGCCAGCAGCCCTGGACAGGGCAGGATAGAGACCCAGTACTTC	CASSPGQGRIETQYF
TRBV6-6	NA	TRBJ2-2	NA	TGTGCCAGCAGCTACGGGACTCGCGGGAACACCGGGGAGCTGTTTTTT	CASSYGTRGNTGELFF
TRBV13	NA	TRBJ1-5	TRBD1	TGTGCCAGCAGCTTAGGGACAGGGAATCAGCCCCAGCATTTT	CASSLGTGNQPQHF